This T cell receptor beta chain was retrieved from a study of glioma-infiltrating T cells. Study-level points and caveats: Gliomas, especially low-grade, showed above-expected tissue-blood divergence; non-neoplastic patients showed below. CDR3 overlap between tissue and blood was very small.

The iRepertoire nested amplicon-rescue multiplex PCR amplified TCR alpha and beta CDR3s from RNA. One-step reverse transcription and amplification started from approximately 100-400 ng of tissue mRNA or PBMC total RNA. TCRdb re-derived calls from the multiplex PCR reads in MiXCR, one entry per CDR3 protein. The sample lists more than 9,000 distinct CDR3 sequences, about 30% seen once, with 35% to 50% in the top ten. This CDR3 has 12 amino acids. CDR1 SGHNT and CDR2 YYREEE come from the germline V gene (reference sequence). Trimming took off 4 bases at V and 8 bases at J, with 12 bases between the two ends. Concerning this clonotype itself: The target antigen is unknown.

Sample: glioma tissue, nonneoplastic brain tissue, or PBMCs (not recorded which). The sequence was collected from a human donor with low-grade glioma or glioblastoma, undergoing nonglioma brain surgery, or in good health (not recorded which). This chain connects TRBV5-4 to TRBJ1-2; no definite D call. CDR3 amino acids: CASSPETGGYTF. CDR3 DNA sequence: TGTGCCAGCAGCCCCGAGACGGGGGGCTACACCTTC. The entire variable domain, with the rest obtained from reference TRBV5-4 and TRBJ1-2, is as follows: ETGVTQSPTHLIKTRGQQVTLRCSSQSGHNTVSWYQQALGQGPQFIFQYYREEENGRGNFPPRFSGLQFPNYSSELNVNALELDDSALYLCASSPETGGYTFGSGTRLTVV.